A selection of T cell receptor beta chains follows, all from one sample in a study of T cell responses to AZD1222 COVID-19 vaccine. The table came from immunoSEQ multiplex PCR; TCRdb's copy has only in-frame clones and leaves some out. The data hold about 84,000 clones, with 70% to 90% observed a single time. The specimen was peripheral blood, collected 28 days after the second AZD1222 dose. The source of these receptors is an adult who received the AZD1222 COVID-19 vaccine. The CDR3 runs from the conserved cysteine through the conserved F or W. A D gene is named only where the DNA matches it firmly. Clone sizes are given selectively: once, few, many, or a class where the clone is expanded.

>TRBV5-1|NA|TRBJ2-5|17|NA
CASSPGLPPGFGETQYF
TGCGCCAGCAGCCCGGGACTGCCCCCCGGGTTCGGGGAGACCCAGTACTTC
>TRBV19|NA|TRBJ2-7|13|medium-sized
CASSPGSLYEQYF
TGTGCCAGTAGTCCGGGGTCCCTCTACGAGCAGTACTTC
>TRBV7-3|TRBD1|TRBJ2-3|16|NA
CASSSQGPVGTDTQYF
TGTGCCAGCAGCTCACAGGGGCCCGTAGGAACAGATACGCAGTATTTT
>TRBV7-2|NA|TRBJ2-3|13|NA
CASSFQGTDTQYF
TGTGCCAGCAGCTTTCAGGGAACAGATACGCAGTATTTT
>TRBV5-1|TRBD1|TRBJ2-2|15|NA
CASSLGTGVTGELFF
TGCGCCAGCAGCCTCGGGACAGGAGTAACCGGGGAGCTGTTTTTT
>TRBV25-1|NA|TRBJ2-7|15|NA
CASSVGGGAPYEQYF
TGTGCCAGCAGTGTAGGGGGGGGTGCACCATACGAGCAGTACTTC
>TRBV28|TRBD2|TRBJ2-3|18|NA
CASSSGTSGRAITDTQYF
TGTGCCAGCAGTTCCGGGACTAGCGGGAGGGCCATAACAGATACGCAGTATTTT
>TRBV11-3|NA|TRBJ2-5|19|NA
CATRATSRGCNSGQETQYF
TGTGCCACCCGTGCTACCAGCAGGGGATGTAATAGCGGGCAAGAGACCCAGTACTTC
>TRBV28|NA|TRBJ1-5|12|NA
CASSLLAQPQHF
TGTGCCAGCAGTTTACTGGCTCAGCCCCAGCATTTT
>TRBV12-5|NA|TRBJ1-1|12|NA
CASGLVRTEAFF
TGTGCTAGTGGTTTGGTAAGGACTGAAGCTTTCTTT
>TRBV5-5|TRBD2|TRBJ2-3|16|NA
CASSVTSGGSQRTQYF
TGTGCCAGCAGCGTGACTAGCGGGGGCTCCCAACGTACGCAGTATTTT
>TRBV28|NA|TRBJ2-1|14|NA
CASSSTALGNEQFF
TGTGCCAGCAGTTCTACGGCCCTGGGGAATGAGCAGTTCTTC
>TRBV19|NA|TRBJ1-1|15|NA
CASSIDTATGGEAFF
TGTGCCAGTAGTATAGATACCGCAACGGGCGGTGAAGCTTTCTTT
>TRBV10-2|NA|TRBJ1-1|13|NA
CASTQRGGTEAFF
TGCGCCAGCACTCAGAGGGGGGGGACTGAAGCTTTCTTT
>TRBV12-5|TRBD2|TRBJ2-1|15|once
CASGLVTGGPREQFF
TGTGCTAGTGGCTTGGTGACGGGAGGGCCGAGGGAGCAGTTCTTC
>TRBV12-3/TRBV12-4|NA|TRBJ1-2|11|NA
CASGAGYGYTF
TGTGCCAGCGGGGCAGGCTATGGCTACACCTTC
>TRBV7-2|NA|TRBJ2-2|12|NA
CASSLNTGELFF
TGTGCCAGCAGCCTAAACACCGGGGAGCTGTTTTTT
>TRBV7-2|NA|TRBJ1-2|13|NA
CASSEGGRYGYTF
TGTGCCAGCAGCGAAGGAGGGCGCTATGGCTACACCTTC
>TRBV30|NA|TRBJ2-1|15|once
CAWKQERLLYNEQFF
TGTGCCTGGAAACAGGAGAGATTGTTATACAATGAGCAGTTCTTC
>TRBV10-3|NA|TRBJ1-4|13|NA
CAISESKGEKLFF
TGTGCCATCAGTGAGTCTAAAGGGGAAAAACTGTTTTTT
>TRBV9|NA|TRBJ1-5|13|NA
CASSQGSNQPQHF
TGTGCCAGCTCCCAAGGGTCCAATCAGCCCCAGCATTTT
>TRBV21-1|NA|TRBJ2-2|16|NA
CASSKGTLVLPGELFF
TGTGCCAGCAGCAAAGGGACACTGGTATTGCCCGGGGAGCTGTTTTTT
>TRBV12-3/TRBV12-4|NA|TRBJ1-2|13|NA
CASTSATVRGYTF
TGTGCCAGCACCTCCGCGACAGTAAGGGGCTACACCTTC
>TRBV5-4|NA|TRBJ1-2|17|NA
CASSFAPGPTLSYGYTF
TGTGCCAGCAGCTTCGCCCCAGGGCCGACCCTAAGTTATGGCTACACCTTC
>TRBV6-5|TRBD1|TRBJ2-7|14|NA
CASGRQGASYEQYF
TGTGCCAGCGGGAGACAGGGGGCCTCCTACGAGCAGTACTTC
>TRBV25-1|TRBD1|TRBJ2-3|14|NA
CASSDHRGPDTQYF
TGTGCCAGCAGCGACCACAGGGGGCCAGATACGCAGTATTTT
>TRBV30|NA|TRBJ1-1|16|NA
CAWSVGGWLVNTEAFF
TGTGCCTGGAGTGTGGGAGGGTGGCTCGTGAACACTGAAGCTTTCTTT
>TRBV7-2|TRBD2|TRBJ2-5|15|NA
CASSLPSGSQETQYF
TGTGCCAGCAGCTTGCCTAGCGGAAGTCAAGAGACCCAGTACTTC
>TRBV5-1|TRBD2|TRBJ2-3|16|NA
CASSPRGSGGRDTQYF
TGCGCCAGCAGCCCCAGGGGGAGCGGGGGGAGAGATACGCAGTATTTT
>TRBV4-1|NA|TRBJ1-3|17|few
CASSQVGLRRRGNTIYF
TGCGCCAGCAGCCAAGTGGGACTGCGACGGAGGGGAAACACCATATATTTT
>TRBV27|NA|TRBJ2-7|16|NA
CASSRDNTNHPTEQYF
TGTGCCAGCAGTCGTGACAATACCAACCACCCTACCGAGCAGTACTTC
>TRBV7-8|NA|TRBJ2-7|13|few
CASSLAGSYEQYF
TGTGCCAGCAGCTTAGCGGGCAGCTACGAGCAGTACTTC
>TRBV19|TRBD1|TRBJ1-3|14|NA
CASSIGQGRNTIYF
TGTGCCAGTAGTATCGGACAGGGGCGAAACACCATATATTTT
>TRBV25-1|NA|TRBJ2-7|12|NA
CASSERGEEQYF
TGTGCCAGCAGTGAAAGAGGGGAAGAGCAGTACTTC
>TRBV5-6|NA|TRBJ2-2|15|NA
CASSNAGRNTGELFF
TGTGCCAGCTCGAACGCGGGGAGGAACACCGGGGAGCTGTTTTTT
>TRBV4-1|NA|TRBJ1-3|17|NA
CASSRGPEGVIGNTIYF
TGCGCCAGCAGCCGAGGGCCGGAGGGGGTGATTGGAAACACCATATATTTT
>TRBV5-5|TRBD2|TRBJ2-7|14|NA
CASSLSERGYEQYF
TGTGCCAGCAGCCTATCGGAGCGGGGCTACGAGCAGTACTTC
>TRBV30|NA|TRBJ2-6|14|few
CAWTTGSGANVLTF
TGTGCCTGGACTACAGGCTCTGGGGCCAACGTCCTGACTTTC
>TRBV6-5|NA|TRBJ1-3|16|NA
CASSLIATSAGNTIYF
TGTGCCAGCAGTTTGATAGCAACATCAGCTGGAAACACCATATATTTT
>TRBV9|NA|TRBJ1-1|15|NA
CASSPGVRGNTEAFF
TGTGCCAGCAGCCCCGGCGTCAGGGGCAACACTGAAGCTTTCTTT
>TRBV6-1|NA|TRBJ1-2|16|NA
CASSEFGTDSNYGYTF
TGTGCCAGCAGTGAGTTTGGTACGGACTCTAACTATGGCTACACCTTC